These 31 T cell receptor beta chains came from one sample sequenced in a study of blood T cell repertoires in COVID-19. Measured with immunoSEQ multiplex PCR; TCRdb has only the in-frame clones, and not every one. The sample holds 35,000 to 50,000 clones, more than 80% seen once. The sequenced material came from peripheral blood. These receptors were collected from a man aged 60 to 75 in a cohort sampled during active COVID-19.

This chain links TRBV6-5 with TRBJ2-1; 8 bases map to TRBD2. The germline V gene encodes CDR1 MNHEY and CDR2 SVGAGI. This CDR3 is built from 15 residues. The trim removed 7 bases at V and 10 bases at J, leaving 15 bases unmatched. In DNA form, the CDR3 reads TGTGCCAGCAATCCTATAGCGGGGTCCAAGGCGGAGCAGTTCTTC. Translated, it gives CASNPIAGSKAEQFF.

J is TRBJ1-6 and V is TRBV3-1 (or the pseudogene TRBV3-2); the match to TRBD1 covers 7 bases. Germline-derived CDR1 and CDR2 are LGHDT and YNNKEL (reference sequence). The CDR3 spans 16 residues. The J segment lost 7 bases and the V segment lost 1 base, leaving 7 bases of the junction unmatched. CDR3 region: CASSQGGGTVNSPLHF. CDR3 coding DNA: TGTGCCAGCAGCCAAGGAGGGGGGACAGTCAATTCACCCCTCCACTTT.

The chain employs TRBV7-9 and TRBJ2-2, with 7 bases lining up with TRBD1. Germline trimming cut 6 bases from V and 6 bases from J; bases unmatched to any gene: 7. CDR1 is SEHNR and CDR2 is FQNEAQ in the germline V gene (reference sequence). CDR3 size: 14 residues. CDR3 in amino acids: CASRKRQGPGELFF. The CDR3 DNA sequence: TGTGCCAGCAGGAAACGACAGGGCCCCGGGGAGCTGTTTTTT.

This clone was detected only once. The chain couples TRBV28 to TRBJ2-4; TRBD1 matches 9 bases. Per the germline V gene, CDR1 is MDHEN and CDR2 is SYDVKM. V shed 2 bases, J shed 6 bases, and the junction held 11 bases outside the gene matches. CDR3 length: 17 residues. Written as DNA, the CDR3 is TGTGCCAGCAGTTTACCGACCGGGACAGGGCATGGAAACATTCAGTACTTC. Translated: CASSLPTGTGHGNIQYF. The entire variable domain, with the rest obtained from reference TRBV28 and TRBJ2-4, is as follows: DVKVTQSSRYLVKRTGEKVFLECVQDMDHENMFWYRQDPGLGLRLIYFSYDVKMKEKGDIPEGYSVSREKKERFSLILESASTNQTSMYLCASSLPTGTGHGNIQYFGAGTRLSVL.

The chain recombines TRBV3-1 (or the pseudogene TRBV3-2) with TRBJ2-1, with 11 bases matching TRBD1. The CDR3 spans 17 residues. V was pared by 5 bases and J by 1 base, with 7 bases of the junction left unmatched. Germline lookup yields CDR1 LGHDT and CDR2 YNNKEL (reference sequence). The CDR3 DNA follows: TGTGCCAGCAGCGGAGGGGGACAGGGGGTGTCCTACAATGAGCAGTTCTTC. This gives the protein CASSGGGQGVSYNEQFF.

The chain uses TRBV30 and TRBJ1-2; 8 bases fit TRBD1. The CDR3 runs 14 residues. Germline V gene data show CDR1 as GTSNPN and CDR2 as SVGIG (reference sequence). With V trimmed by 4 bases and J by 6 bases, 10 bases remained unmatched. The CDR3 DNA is TGTGCCTGGATTGAACCGGACAGGGCACATGGCTACACCTTC. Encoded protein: CAWIEPDRAHGYTF.

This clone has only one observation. CDR3 coding DNA: TGTGCCAGCAGACGACTAGCGGGTGATCAGTTCGGAGCTGTTTTT. It specifies CASRRLAGDQFGAVF. The rearrangement links TRBV21-1 to TRBJ2-2; the DNA was not compared with TRBD2, the D call given in the table. TRBV21-1 corresponds to a pseudogene. The CDR3 is 15 amino acids.

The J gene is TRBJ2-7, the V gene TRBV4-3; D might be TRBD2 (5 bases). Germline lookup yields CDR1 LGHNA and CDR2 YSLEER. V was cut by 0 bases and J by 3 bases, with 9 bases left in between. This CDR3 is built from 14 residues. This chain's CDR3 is CASSQDRGFYEQYF. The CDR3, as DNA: TGCGCCAGCAGCCAAGATCGCGGGTTCTACGAGCAGTACTTC.

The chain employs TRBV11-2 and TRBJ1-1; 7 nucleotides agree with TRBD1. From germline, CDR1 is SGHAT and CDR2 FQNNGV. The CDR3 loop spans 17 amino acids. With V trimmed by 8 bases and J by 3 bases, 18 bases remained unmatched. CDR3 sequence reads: CASRSLGGGRYDTEAFF. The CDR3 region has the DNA TGTGCCAGCCGATCGTTAGGAGGGGGCAGGTATGACACTGAAGCTTTCTTT. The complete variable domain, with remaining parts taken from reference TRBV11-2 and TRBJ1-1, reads EAGVAQSPRYKIIEKRQSVAFWCNPISGHATLYWYQQILGQGPKLLIQFQNNGVVDDSQLPKDRFSAERLKGVDSTLKIQPAKLEDSAVYLCASRSLGGGRYDTEAFFGQGTRLTVV.

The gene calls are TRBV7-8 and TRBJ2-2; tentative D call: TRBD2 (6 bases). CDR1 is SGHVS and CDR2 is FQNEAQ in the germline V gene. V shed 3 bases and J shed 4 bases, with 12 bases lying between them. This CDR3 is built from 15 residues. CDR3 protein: CASSFLQEGTGELFF. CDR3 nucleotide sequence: TGTGCCAGCAGCTTTTTACAGGAGGGCACCGGGGAGCTGTTTTTT.

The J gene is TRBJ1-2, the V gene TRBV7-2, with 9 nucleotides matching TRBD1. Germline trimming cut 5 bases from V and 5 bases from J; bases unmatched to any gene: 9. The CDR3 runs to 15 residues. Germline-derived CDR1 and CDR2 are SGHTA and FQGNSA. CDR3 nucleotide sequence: TGTGCCAGCAGCGTAAACAGGGGGCGCGGGTATGGCTACACCTTC. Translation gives CASSVNRGRGYGYTF.

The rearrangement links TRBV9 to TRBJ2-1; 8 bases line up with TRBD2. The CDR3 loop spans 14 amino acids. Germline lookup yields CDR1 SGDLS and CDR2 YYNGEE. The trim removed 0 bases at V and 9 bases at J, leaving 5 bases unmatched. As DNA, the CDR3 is TGTGCCAGCAGCGTAGCTAGGACTAGCCCTGAGCAGTTCTTC. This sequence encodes CASSVARTSPEQFF.

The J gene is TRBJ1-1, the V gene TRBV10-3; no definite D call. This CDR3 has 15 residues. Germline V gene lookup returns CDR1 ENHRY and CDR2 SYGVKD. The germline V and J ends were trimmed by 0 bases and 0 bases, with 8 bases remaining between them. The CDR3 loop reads CAISESRTMNTEAFF. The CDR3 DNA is TGTGCCATCAGTGAGTCCAGAACCATGAACACTGAAGCTTTCTTT.

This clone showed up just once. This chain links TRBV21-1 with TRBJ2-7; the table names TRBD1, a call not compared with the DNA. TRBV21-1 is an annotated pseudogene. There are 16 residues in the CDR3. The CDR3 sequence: CASSESPGQVSYEQYF. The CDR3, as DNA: TGTGCCAGCAGCGAATCACCGGGACAGGTATCCTACGAGCAGTACTTC.

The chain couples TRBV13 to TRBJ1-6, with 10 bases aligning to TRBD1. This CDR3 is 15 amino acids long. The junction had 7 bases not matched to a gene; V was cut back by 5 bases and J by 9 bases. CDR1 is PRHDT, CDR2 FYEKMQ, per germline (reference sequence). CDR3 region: CASSLLGTGASPLHF. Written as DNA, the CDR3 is TGTGCCAGCAGCCTTCTCGGGACAGGGGCTTCACCCCTCCACTTT.

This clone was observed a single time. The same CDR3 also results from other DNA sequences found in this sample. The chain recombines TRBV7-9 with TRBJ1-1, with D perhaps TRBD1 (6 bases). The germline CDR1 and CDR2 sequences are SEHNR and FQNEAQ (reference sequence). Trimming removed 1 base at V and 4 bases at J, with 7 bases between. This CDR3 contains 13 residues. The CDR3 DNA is TGTGCCAGCAGCTTAGAAGGGGGCACTGAAGCTTTCTTT. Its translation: CASSLEGGTEAFF.

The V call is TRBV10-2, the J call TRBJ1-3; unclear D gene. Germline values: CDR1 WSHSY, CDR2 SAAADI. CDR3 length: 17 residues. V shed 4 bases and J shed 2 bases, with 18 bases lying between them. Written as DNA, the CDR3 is TGCGCCAGCAGTGCGACGGAGCCTTCCCTCCCTGGAAACACCATATATTTT. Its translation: CASSATEPSLPGNTIYF.

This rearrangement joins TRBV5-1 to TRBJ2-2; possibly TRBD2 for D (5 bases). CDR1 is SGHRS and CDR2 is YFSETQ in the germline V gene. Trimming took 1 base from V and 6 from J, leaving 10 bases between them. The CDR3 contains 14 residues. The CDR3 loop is CASSLTSEPGELFF. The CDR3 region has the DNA TGCGCCAGCAGCTTGACTAGTGAGCCCGGGGAGCTGTTTTTT.

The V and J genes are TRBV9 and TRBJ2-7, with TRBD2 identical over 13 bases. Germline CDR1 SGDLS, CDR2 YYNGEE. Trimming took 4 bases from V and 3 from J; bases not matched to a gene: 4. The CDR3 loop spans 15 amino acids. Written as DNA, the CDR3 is TGTGCCAGCAGCCCGGGACTAGCGGGATTCTACGAGCAGTACTTC. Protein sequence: CASSPGLAGFYEQYF.

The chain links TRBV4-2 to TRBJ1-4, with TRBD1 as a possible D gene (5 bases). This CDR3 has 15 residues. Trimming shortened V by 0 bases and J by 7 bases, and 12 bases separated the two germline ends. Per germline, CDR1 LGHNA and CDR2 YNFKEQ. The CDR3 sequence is CASSQDWGRVEKLFF. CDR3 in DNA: TGTGCCAGCAGCCAAGATTGGGGCAGGGTTGAAAAACTGTTTTTT.

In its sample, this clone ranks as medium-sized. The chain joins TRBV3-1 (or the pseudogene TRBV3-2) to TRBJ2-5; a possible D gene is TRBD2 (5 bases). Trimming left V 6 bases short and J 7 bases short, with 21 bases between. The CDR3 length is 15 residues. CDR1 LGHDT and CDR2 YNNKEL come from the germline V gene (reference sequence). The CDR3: CASSRSGGGARTQYF. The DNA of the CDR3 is TGTGCCAGCAGTCGGAGCGGCGGAGGAGCTAGGACCCAGTACTTC.

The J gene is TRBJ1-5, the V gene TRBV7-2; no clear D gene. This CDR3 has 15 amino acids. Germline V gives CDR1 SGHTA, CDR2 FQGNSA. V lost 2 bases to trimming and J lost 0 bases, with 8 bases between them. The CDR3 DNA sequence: TGTGCCAGCAGCTTATACCAGGATAGCAATCAGCCCCAGCATTTT. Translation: CASSLYQDSNQPQHF.

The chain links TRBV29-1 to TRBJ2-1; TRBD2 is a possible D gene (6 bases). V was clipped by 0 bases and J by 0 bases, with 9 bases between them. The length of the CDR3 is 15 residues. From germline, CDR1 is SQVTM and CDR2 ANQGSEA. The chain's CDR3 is CSVEEGDSSYNEQFF. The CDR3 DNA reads TGCAGCGTTGAAGAAGGGGACTCCTCCTACAATGAGCAGTTCTTC.

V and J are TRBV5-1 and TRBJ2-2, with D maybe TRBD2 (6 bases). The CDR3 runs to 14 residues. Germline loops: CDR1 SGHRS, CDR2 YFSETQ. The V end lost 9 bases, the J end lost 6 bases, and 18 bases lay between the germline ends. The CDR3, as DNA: TGCGCCACCCAAACCGGTCGGGGGTCCGGGGAGCTGTTTTTT. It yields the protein CATQTGRGSGELFF.

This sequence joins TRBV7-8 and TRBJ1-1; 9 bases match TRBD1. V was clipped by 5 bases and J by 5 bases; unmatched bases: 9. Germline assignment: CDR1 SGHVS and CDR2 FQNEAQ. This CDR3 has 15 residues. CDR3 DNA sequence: TGTGCCAGCAGCCCATCCGGGACAGGGAGGACTGAAGCTTTCTTT. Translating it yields CASSPSGTGRTEAFF.

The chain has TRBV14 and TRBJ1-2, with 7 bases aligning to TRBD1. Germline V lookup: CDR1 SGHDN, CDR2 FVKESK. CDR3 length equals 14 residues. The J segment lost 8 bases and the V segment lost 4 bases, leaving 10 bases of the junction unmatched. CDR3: CASSLNRDSRGYTF. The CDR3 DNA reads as TGTGCCAGCAGCCTGAACCGGGACAGTAGGGGCTACACCTTC.

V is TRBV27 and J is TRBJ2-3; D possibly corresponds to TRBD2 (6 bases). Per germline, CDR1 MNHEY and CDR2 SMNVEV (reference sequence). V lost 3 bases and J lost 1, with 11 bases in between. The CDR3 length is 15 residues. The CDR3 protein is CASSFQGLGTDTQYF. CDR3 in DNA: TGTGCCAGCAGTTTCCAGGGACTGGGCACAGATACGCAGTATTTT.

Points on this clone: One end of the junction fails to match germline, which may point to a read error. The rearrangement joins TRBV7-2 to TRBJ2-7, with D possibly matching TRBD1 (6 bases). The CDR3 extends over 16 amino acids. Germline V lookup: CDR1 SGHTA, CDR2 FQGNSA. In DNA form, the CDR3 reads TGTGCCAGCAGAAGAGATGTACAGGGCGGAATTTACGGGCAGTACTTC. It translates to CASRRDVQGGIYGQYF.

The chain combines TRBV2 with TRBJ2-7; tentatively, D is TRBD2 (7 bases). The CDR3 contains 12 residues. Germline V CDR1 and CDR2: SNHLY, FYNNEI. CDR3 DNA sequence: TGTGCAGGGGGGGAAACGACATACGAGCAGTACTTC. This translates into CAGGETTYEQYF.

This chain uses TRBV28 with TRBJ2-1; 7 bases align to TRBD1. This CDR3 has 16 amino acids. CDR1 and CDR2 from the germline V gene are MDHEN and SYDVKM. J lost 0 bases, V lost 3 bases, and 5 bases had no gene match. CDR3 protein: CASSLTGRVSYNEQFF. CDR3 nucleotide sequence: TGTGCCAGCAGTTTGACAGGGCGGGTCTCCTACAATGAGCAGTTCTTC.

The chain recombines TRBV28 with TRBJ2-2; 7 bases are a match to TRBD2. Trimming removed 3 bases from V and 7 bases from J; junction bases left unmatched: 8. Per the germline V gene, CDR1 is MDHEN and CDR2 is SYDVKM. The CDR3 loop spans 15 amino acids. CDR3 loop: CASSFKRGYGGELFF. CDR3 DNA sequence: TGTGCCAGCAGTTTCAAGCGGGGTTACGGCGGGGAGCTGTTTTTT.